Listed here are 2 T cell receptor beta chains from one sample, sequenced in a study of a mutant IDH1 vaccine in newly diagnosed glioma. What these receptors recognize is not known. Produced via immunoSEQ multiplex PCR; TCRdb's table is partial and in-frame only. The profile shows 31,000 or so clones, more than 65% of them singletons. Time point of the sample: week 35, safety follow-up. One vaccine dose held 300 ug of mutant IDH1 20-mer peptide and came with topical imiquimod. This specimen was PBMCs, taken from a glioma patient whose treatment included an IDH1 peptide vaccine. The receptors shown here come from a man aged 25 to 40 with glioma.

This chain connects TRBV9 to TRBJ2-3; D is uncertain. Germline CDR1 and CDR2: SGDLS and YYNGEE. V was pared by 5 bases and J by 5 bases, with 6 bases between. The CDR3 extends over 11 amino acids. CDR3 in amino acids: CASRTGDTQYF. CDR3 coding DNA: TGTGCCAGCAGGACGGGAGATACGCAGTATTTT.

The chain has TRBV5-6 and TRBJ2-1, with D perhaps matching TRBD2 (6 bases). V was cut by 7 bases and J by 6 bases, with 17 bases left in between. This CDR3 has 14 amino acids. Germline V gene data show CDR1 as SGHDT and CDR2 as YYEEEE. The CDR3 region is CASLWGSGGNEQFF. CDR3 DNA: TGTGCCAGCCTTTGGGGTAGCGGTGGCAATGAGCAGTTCTTC.